Following are 19 T cell receptor beta chains from one sample sequenced in a study of T-cell reconstitution after alpha-beta-depleted transplantation in children. This sample's TCRbeta library carried unique molecular identifier barcodes. A single record per CDR3 protein comes from TCRdb applying MiXCR to the PCR reads. Here the sample spans about 280,000 distinct CDR3 sequences, around a tenth being singletons. Here the sequenced sample was peripheral blood, taken 180 days after TCRalphabeta/CD19-depleted stem cell transplant. The source of these receptors is a male patient between 2 and 10 years old who had a stem cell transplant for chronic granulomatous disease, so the T cells may come from the graft donor.

This clonotype was seen only a few times. This chain connects TRBV19 to TRBJ1-1; unclear D gene. CDR1 is LNHDA, CDR2 SQIVND, per germline (reference sequence). The CDR3 covers 15 residues. Trimming removed 5 bases from V and 1 base from J, with 14 bases in between. CDR3 coding DNA: TGTGCCAGTAGTTATCCGGCAGGCGCGAACACTGAAGCTTTCTTT. Protein product: CASSYPAGANTEAFF. The whole variable domain, remainder taken from reference TRBV19 and TRBJ1-1, is DGGITQSPKYLFRKEGQNVTLSCEQNLNHDAMYWYRQDPGQGLRLIYYSQIVNDFQKGDIAEGYSVSREKKESFPLTVTSAQKNPTAFYLCASSYPAGANTEAFFGQGTRLTVV.

This clonotype was found many times. The chain has TRBV18 and TRBJ1-1; weak D call: TRBD1 (5 bases). This CDR3 comprises 13 residues. With 5 bases removed from V and 1 base from J, the gap between germline ends came to 8 bases. Germline CDR1 and CDR2: KGHSH and LQKENI. The CDR3 DNA reads TGTGCCAGCTCAACAGACAGGAACACTGAAGCTTTCTTT. Protein sequence: CASSTDRNTEAFF.

This clonotype showed up just a few times. This sequence joins TRBV19 and TRBJ2-1; 9 positions match TRBD1. CDR3 length: 19 residues. The trim removed 7 bases at V and 0 bases at J, leaving 16 bases unmatched. Germline-derived CDR1 and CDR2 are LNHDA and SQIVND (reference sequence). The CDR3 loop reads CASTANRGPGKSSYNEQFF. CDR3 DNA: TGTGCCAGTACCGCGAACAGGGGGCCTGGCAAGAGCTCCTACAATGAGCAGTTCTTC.

The J gene is TRBJ2-1, the V gene TRBV6-1; D is unresolved. Trimming removed 2 bases at V and 2 bases at J, with 13 bases between. Germline V CDR1 and CDR2: MNHNS, SASEGT. The CDR3 sequence is 16 residues long. CDR3 amino acids: CASSELASRAYNEQFF. The DNA for the CDR3 is TGTGCCAGCAGTGAACTGGCTAGTAGGGCCTACAATGAGCAGTTCTTC.

This clonotype came up many times. The chain's CDR3 is CASSVGAGPLFSNTGELFF. DNA of the CDR3: TGTGCCAGCAGCGTAGGGGCGGGACCACTCTTCTCCAACACCGGGGAGCTGTTTTTT. The chain joins TRBV9 to TRBJ2-2; D might be TRBD2 (6 bases). There are 19 residues in the CDR3. V lost 0 bases to trimming and J lost 2 bases, with 20 bases between them. Germline CDR1 SGDLS, CDR2 YYNGEE.

The table lists this clonotype with many counts. V and J are TRBV29-1 and TRBJ2-2; D may be TRBD1 (6 bases). The length of the CDR3 is 13 residues. Germline V gives CDR1 SQVTM, CDR2 ANQGSEA. Trimming cost V 6 bases and J 0 bases, with 8 bases left between them. The CDR3 protein is CSVQGTNTGELFF. In nucleotides, the CDR3 is TGCAGCGTACAGGGTACGAACACCGGGGAGCTGTTTTTT.

In its sample, this clonotype was seen a few times. In DNA form, the CDR3 reads TGTGCCAGCATCAAGGACAGGGCTGGTTCACCCCTCCACTTT. Its protein product is CASIKDRAGSPLHF. This sequence joins TRBV28 and TRBJ1-6; 8 bases match TRBD1. Germline CDR1 is MDHEN and CDR2 is SYDVKM. J lost 9 bases, V lost 7 bases, and 8 bases had no gene match. This CDR3 has 14 residues.

This clonotype was seen a few times. The chain has TRBV4-2 and TRBJ2-7; D unclear. Germline V CDR1 and CDR2: LGHNA, YNFKEQ. V gave up 4 bases and J gave up 1 base, with 8 bases separating them. The length of the CDR3 is 13 residues. CDR3 DNA sequence: TGTGCCAGCAGCCGGGCGCGGTCCTACGAGCAGTACTTC. Its translation: CASSRARSYEQYF.

This clonotype was counted a few times. The rearrangement joins TRBV3-1 to TRBJ2-2; TRBD2 might be the D (6 bases). Trimming took 0 bases from V and 11 from J, leaving 16 bases between them. The CDR3 covers 15 residues. Germline V gene sequence: CDR1 LGHDT, CDR2 YNNKEL (reference sequence). The CDR3 protein is CASSQDARTIRELFF. The CDR3 bases are TGTGCCAGCAGCCAAGATGCCCGGACTATTCGAGAGCTGTTTTTT.

In its sample, this clonotype was seen many times. This chain uses TRBV10-2 with TRBJ2-7, with D possibly matching TRBD2 (5 bases). Deletions cut 7 bases from V and 0 bases from J, with 7 bases between. The CDR3 sequence is 12 residues long. CDR1 is WSHSY and CDR2 is SAAADI in the germline V gene. DNA of the CDR3: TGCGCCAGCACTGGGAGCTCCTACGAGCAGTACTTC. Translating gives CASTGSSYEQYF.

This clonotype was picked up many times. The chain couples TRBV20-1 to TRBJ2-7, with D maybe TRBD2 (6 bases). Germline V CDR1 and CDR2: DFQATT, SNEGSKA (reference sequence). V shed 6 bases and J shed 1 base, with 13 bases lying between them. The CDR3 spans 13 residues. The CDR3 nucleotides are TGCAGTGCCGGGACTTATACTTCCTACGAGCAGTACTTC. Amino acid sequence: CSAGTYTSYEQYF.

A remark on this clonotype: One base away lies a much larger clone, so this may be a sequencing read error. V usage is TRBV6-1 and J usage is TRBJ2-7; tentatively, D is TRBD2 (6 bases). The CDR3 loop spans 14 amino acids. Germline V lookup: CDR1 MNHNS, CDR2 SASEGT. The CDR3 is CASKRSGSSCEQYF. The DNA of the CDR3 is TGTGCCAGTAAACGGTCCGGGAGCTCCTGCGAGCAGTACTTC.

This clonotype was observed at least ten times. The chain has TRBV7-3 and TRBJ2-5; D possibly corresponds to TRBD1 (6 bases). V lost 5 bases, J lost 3 bases, and 16 bases lay in between. CDR1 and CDR2 from the germline V gene are SGHTA and FQGTGA. There are 15 residues in the CDR3. CDR3 in DNA: TGTGCCAGCAGCGAACTGGGACACCCTAAAGAGACCCAGTACTTC. Its translation is CASSELGHPKETQYF.

The chain joins TRBV29-1 to TRBJ2-1; the D gene is possibly TRBD1 (5 bases). The CDR3 has 15 amino acids. Trimming cost V 4 bases and J 0 bases, with 13 bases left between them. CDR1 is SQVTM, CDR2 ANQGSEA, per germline. CDR3 sequence (DNA): TGCAGCGTTGCGCCAGGGATGGGCTCCTACAATGAGCAGTTCTTC. Amino acids: CSVAPGMGSYNEQFF.

This clonotype was recorded a few times. The chain employs TRBV1 and TRBJ2-1; the table's D call, TRBD2, has no DNA check behind it. TRBV1 is annotated as a pseudogene. The CDR3 runs to 16 residues. CDR3 in amino acids: CTSSQDETSGRGEQFF. In nucleotides, the CDR3 is TGCACCAGCAGCCAAGATGAGACTAGCGGGAGGGGTGAGCAGTTCTTC.

This clonotype was observed many times. The chain is built from TRBV18 and TRBJ2-2; no clear D gene. Deletions cut 3 bases from V and 0 bases from J, with 8 bases between. This CDR3 region has 15 residues. In germline, CDR1 is KGHSH, CDR2 LQKENI. CDR3 sequence (DNA): TGTGCCAGCTCACCGAAGAGGTCGAACACCGGGGAGCTGTTTTTT. It is translated as CASSPKRSNTGELFF.

This clonotype was observed many times. The J gene is TRBJ1-5, the V gene TRBV30, with D uncertain. The germline V gene has CDR1 GTSNPN and CDR2 SVGIG (reference sequence). Trimming stripped 7 bases from V and 2 bases from J, with 18 bases between. The CDR3 extends over 15 amino acids. CDR3 coding DNA: TGTGCCTTCCAAAGGACGGGGTTAGGCAATCAGCCCCAGCATTTT. This codes for CAFQRTGLGNQPQHF.

This chain links TRBV2 with TRBJ1-2; 7 bases fit TRBD1. The CDR3 contains 12 residues. The V segment lost 4 bases and the J segment 8 bases; nucleotides outside the gene matches: 4. Germline V gene lookup returns CDR1 SNHLY and CDR2 FYNNEI. CDR3 loop: CASSGTGRGYTF. CDR3 coding DNA: TGTGCCAGCAGTGGGACAGGACGAGGCTACACCTTC. Full variable domain (rest looked up from reference TRBV2 and TRBJ1-2): EPEVTQTPSHQVTQMGQEVILRCVPISNHLYFYWYRQILGQKVEFLVSFYNNEISEKSEIFDDQFSVERPDGSNFTLKIRSTKLEDSAMYFCASSGTGRGYTFGSGTRLTVV.

This clonotype has ten or more counts. The chain is built from TRBV7-2 and TRBJ1-5; the D is unclear. Germline V gene lookup returns CDR1 SGHTA and CDR2 FQGNSA. The V end was cut by 5 bases, the J end by 9 bases, with 11 bases between. The CDR3 totals 12 residues. The CDR3 DNA is TGTGCCAGCAGCGAAAGAGGGATGCCCCAGCATTTT. This sequence encodes CASSERGMPQHF. The full variable domain, completed using reference TRBV7-2 and TRBJ1-5, is GAGVSQSPSNKVTEKGKDVELRCDPISGHTALYWYRQSLGQGLEFLIYFQGNSAPDKSGLPSDRFSAERTGGSVSTLTIQRTQQEDSAVYLCASSERGMPQHFGDGTRLSIL.